This TCR beta chain came from a study of cytomegalovirus exposure and HLA in healthy donors. The wider study: About 85 million unique TCRs from HLA-typed donors were held in an early release of data. Study-wide results and caveats: Productive status was seen about 90% or about 30% of the time for most TCR beta V segments in an earlier analysis. An apparent linkage of common viral pathogens to several of the most significant clusters emerged in a later analysis.

With 60 Vbeta and 13 Jbeta primers, the PCR was carried out. Profiling relied on immunoSEQ multiplex PCR, and the TCRdb table lists in-frame clones only, not all of them. Of some 170,000 clones in the sample, 77% were seen once. This clone has only one observation. Its cognate antigen is unknown. This CDR3 spans 18 amino acids. V shed 0 bases, J shed 0 bases, and the junction held 8 bases outside the gene matches. Per germline, CDR1 ENHRY and CDR2 SYGVKD. The chain is built from TRBV10-3 and TRBJ2-1, with 7 bases identical to TRBD2. This receptor was obtained from a young woman in good health and CMV-seronegative. Input material: PBMCs. The CDR3 coding sequence is TGTGCCATCAGTGAGTCGAAGCGGGAATCTCTCTCCTACAATGAGCAGTTCTTC. This encodes CAISESKRESLSYNEQFF.